This is a list of T cell receptor beta chains from one sample in a study of human T cells and chemical hapten exposure. MiXCR was run by TCRdb on the RACE reads, yielding one entry per CDR3 protein. The repertoire holds some 53,000 distinct CDR3 sequences, 11% seen once, with 1.8% in the top ten. The sample consisted of whole blood, taken in connection with sensitization to the hapten diphenylcyclopropenone (DPC). All receptors come from a woman in her 40s with alopecia areata. Some clones in this sample may be carry-over from other donors' samples. CDR3s include the opening cysteine and the closing phenylalanine or tryptophan. Each record gives: V gene, clone size, CDR3 protein. Size is stated for part of the rows, as once, few or many counts, or as a class when the clone is expanded.

V: TRBV12-3/TRBV12-4; size: NA; CDR3: CASSLKWDSLNNEQFF
V: TRBV18; size: few; CDR3: CASSPGAGDSQPQHF
V: TRBV6-2/TRBV6-3; size: many; CDR3: CASRRWDRVANVLTF
V: TRBV5-4; size: few; CDR3: CASKRSGGAPTGEQFF
V: TRBV6-5; size: NA; CDR3: CASSYWAGVVPDTQYF
V: TRBV10-3; size: few; CDR3: CAISGSGTENSPLHF
V: TRBV11-2; size: many; CDR3: CASSTNWGASTYLYNEQFF
V: TRBV20-1; size: few; CDR3: CSAAGQGAGNTIYF
V: TRBV28; size: few; CDR3: CASEQSTGTYEQYF
V: TRBV5-4; size: many; CDR3: CASSRRGRDYYEQYF
V: TRBV3-1; size: many; CDR3: CASSQTRAQKQYF
V: TRBV28; size: NA; CDR3: CASSWTGEETQYF
V: TRBV29-1; size: NA; CDR3: CSVGPNQETQYF
V: TRBV11-2; size: many; CDR3: CASSSPLGHQPQHF
V: TRBV12-3/TRBV12-4; size: many; CDR3: CASSPSTTYTDTQYF
V: TRBV29-1; size: few; CDR3: CSVLTGESITGELFF
V: TRBV20-1; size: NA; CDR3: CSAMRQATNEKLFF
V: TRBV12-3/TRBV12-4; size: many; CDR3: CASSFGRNSPLHF
V: TRBV20-1; size: few; CDR3: CSARVAGGFSTYNEQFF
V: TRBV19; size: many; CDR3: CASSTQGNQPQHF
V: TRBV2; size: NA; CDR3: CASRQGSTDTQYF
V: TRBV12-5; size: many; CDR3: CASGSQGANEQFF
V: TRBV27; size: few; CDR3: CASKTGAGEQFF
V: TRBV20-1; size: many; CDR3: CSARVGRREKLFF
V: TRBV12-5; size: many; CDR3: CASGESFGGEKNEQFF
V: TRBV24-1; size: many; CDR3: CATSEGTGGRQPQHF
V: TRBV6-5; size: few; CDR3: CASRDADGYTF
V: TRBV5-8; size: many; CDR3: CASSLIDTQYF
V: TRBV12-5; size: NA; CDR3: CAAVSGNEQFF
V: TRBV7-2; size: NA; CDR3: CASSFKQPGSGNTIYF
V: TRBV18; size: many; CDR3: CASSPQGGIRNQPQHF
V: TRBV28; size: few; CDR3: CASSPATGDTDTQYF
V: TRBV6-2/TRBV6-3; size: NA; CDR3: CASTGLAGGSSSYEQYF
V: TRBV2; size: NA; CDR3: CASSVAGQAAYEQYF
V: TRBV27; size: few; CDR3: CASSLRSPGENSPLHF
V: TRBV19; size: many; CDR3: CASRSGTGSTGELFF
V: TRBV5-1; size: many; CDR3: CASSRDRGAQYF
V: TRBV29-1; size: few; CDR3: CSPKGGAAFF
V: TRBV29-1; size: many; CDR3: CSVGRRAGELFF
V: TRBV6-6; size: NA; CDR3: CASSPQGGIGNQPQHF
V: TRBV7-2; size: once; CDR3: CASSKVTRDRVNQPQHF
V: TRBV28; size: few; CDR3: CASSPMRAGGNTDTQYF
V: TRBV5-1; size: many; CDR3: CASSLGSSTDTQYF
V: TRBV28; size: few; CDR3: CASEGQGTDTQYF
V: TRBV28; size: NA; CDR3: CASSLRGLPQYF
V: TRBV14; size: NA; CDR3: CASSQGGAGNTEAFF
V: TRBV28; size: NA; CDR3: CASTHDGTQYF
V: TRBV3-1; size: NA; CDR3: CASSQRGSTDTQYF
V: TRBV10-3; size: few; CDR3: CAISGGENTEAFF
V: TRBV28; size: many; CDR3: CASSFGGVVQETQYF
V: TRBV20-1; size: many; CDR3: CSARYRGPNTEAFF
V: TRBV20-1; size: NA; CDR3: CSARIRGRLGNEQFF
V: TRBV6-5; size: few; CDR3: CASSYSSRGGAEQFF